This T cell receptor beta chain stems from a study of OX40 agonist ivuxolimab in advanced cancers. Study in general: Cancers in dose escalation were hepatocellular, melanoma, renal cell and head and neck.

Regarding the study as a whole: Within 6 weeks, CD4+ and CD8+ blood T cells expanded clonally at 0.1 to 3.0 mg/kg. CD8+ T cells showed, on average, more clonal expansion than CD4+ cells.

Method: immunoSEQ multiplex PCR; TCRdb's copy keeps in-frame clones and lacks some. The sample yields 50,000 to 55,000 clones, about 88% seen once. The CDR3 runs 13 residues. Germline CDR1 SSHAT, CDR2 FNYEAQ (reference sequence). With regard to this clone: The antigen is not known. The junction and the germline gene differ at one end; a read error may be behind it.

Here the sequenced sample was CD4+ or CD8+ T cells sorted from blood, taken in a trial of the OX40 agonist ivuxolimab. This receptor was taken from an adult with an advanced solid tumor such as melanoma, head and neck, liver or kidney cancer. The V gene is TRBV7-7, the J gene TRBJ2-1; 7 nucleotides match TRBD1. The CDR3 region has the DNA TGTGCTAGCAGCTTAGGGGGCTCGGGGACGCAGTTCTTC. Its translation: CASSLGGSGTQFF.